These T cell receptor beta chains were read from a single sample in a study of shared clonotypes between healthy human individuals. Profiled with immunoSEQ multiplex PCR; TCRdb holds only in-frame clones, not every one. Of a few million clones in the sample, more than 80% were seen once. Sequenced: naive CD4+ T cells sorted from blood. The receptors were gathered from a man younger than 35 in good health. CDR3s include the opening cysteine and the closing phenylalanine or tryptophan. Fields, in order: V gene, J gene, clone size, CDR3 protein. Some rows have no size entry. The others give once, few or many, or a class for an expanded clone.

TRBV30	TRBJ1-1	few	CAWISGKTEAFF
TRBV4-1	TRBJ1-2	.	CASSQGGYYGYTF
TRBV4-3	TRBJ2-7	.	CASSQEGTDYEQYF
TRBV21-1	TRBJ1-3	.	CASRQQRRLISGNTIYF
TRBV6-6	TRBJ2-7	.	CASSRTGESYEQYF
TRBV4-1	TRBJ1-5	.	CASSQDGRFSNQPQHF
TRBV11-2	TRBJ1-1	.	CASSLWSGQLNTEAFF
TRBV7-3	TRBJ1-6	.	CASSLSGDSPLHF
TRBV10-1	TRBJ2-1	.	CASSVGTSGADNEQFF
TRBV30	TRBJ2-7	.	CAWSPRTSGGAHEQYF
TRBV28	TRBJ2-3	.	CASSSGGYTDTQYF
TRBV11-2	TRBJ1-4	.	CASSLGDRGLTHEKLFF
TRBV5-1	TRBJ2-7	.	CASSLVGTQGYEQYF
TRBV7-8	TRBJ1-4	.	CASSRGQGGEKLFF
TRBV10-1	TRBJ2-3	.	CASSGLLAGKDTQYF
TRBV7-2	TRBJ2-5	.	CASSSGLEEETQYF
TRBV5-6	TRBJ2-3	once	CASSLVGGGPSTDTQYF
TRBV18	TRBJ1-2	few	CASSPQGTGAGYTF
TRBV29-1	TRBJ2-1	once	CSVSEVGTFGGYNEQFF
TRBV5-1	TRBJ1-2	.	CASSLESNYGYTF
TRBV5-4	TRBJ2-3	.	CASSLDVGAQYF
TRBV6-5	TRBJ2-7	.	CASTRAFSYEQYF
TRBV28	TRBJ1-2	.	CASSPRDRVDYGYTF
TRBV10-2	TRBJ2-1	.	CASGLAGAEQFF
TRBV4-2	TRBJ2-1	once	CASSQDVSSYNEQFF
TRBV6-6	TRBJ2-5	.	CASSYSGGYTETQYF
TRBV5-1	TRBJ2-7	.	CASSLEQYEQYF
TRBV6-1	TRBJ2-7	.	CASSRDRGSYEQYF
TRBV7-2	TRBJ2-5	.	CASSQGTTLQETQYF
TRBV11-3	TRBJ2-1	.	CASSLDQASGIDNEQFF
TRBV18	TRBJ1-1	few	CASSPQGQGRTEAFF
TRBV6-1	TRBJ1-1	.	CASSEQVLNTEAFF
TRBV7-9	TRBJ2-1	.	CASSLDRGQGPYNEQFF
TRBV6-6	TRBJ1-1	.	CASSRQGEAFF
TRBV11-2	TRBJ2-7	.	CASSFPGLAVTYEQYF
TRBV9	TRBJ1-3	.	CASSVAPASSGNTIYF
TRBV11-2	TRBJ2-3	.	CASSLRRTGESTDTQYF
TRBV6-6	TRBJ2-5	.	CASSYSRTSSGTQYF
TRBV21-1	TRBJ2-3	.	CASLFTGLISTDTQYF
TRBV6-1	TRBJ1-6	.	CASSEQGRTNSPLHF
TRBV30	TRBJ2-3	.	CAWSLLAGGVTDTQYF
TRBV18	TRBJ1-5	once	CASSPGTGGKNQPQHF
TRBV19	TRBJ2-2	once	CASNRAGELFF
TRBV21-1	TRBJ2-1	.	CASSKGTSWFF
TRBV28	TRBJ2-1	.	CATPGQGRDEQFF
TRBV6-5	TRBJ2-5	.	CASTASGRGETQYF
TRBV11-3	TRBJ2-4	.	CADKYMIGYRGLAKNIQYF
TRBV7-9	TRBJ2-3	.	CASSPIPGGRDTQYF
TRBV5-1	TRBJ1-1	once	CASRAGTMNTEAFF
TRBV25-1	TRBJ2-7	.	CASSGLSSYEQYF
TRBV5-1	TRBJ1-1	.	CASSLGQGARRMNTEAFF
TRBV6-1	TRBJ1-5	.	CASSEPWTGGRGNQPQHF
TRBV11-2	TRBJ2-3	.	CASSSGQGPDTQYF
TRBV20-1	TRBJ2-7	.	CSARGSYEQYF
TRBV9	TRBJ2-1	.	CASSGSGGADNEQFF
TRBV5-1	TRBJ1-1	.	CASSPSGTGVLNTEAFF
TRBV6-1	TRBJ2-3	.	CASSDGANTDTQYF
TRBV2	TRBJ1-2	.	CASRRTGEGYTF
TRBV30	TRBJ1-1	.	CAWSRGRPWDTEAFF
TRBV11-2	TRBJ2-7	few	CASSLDSGTGTYEQYF